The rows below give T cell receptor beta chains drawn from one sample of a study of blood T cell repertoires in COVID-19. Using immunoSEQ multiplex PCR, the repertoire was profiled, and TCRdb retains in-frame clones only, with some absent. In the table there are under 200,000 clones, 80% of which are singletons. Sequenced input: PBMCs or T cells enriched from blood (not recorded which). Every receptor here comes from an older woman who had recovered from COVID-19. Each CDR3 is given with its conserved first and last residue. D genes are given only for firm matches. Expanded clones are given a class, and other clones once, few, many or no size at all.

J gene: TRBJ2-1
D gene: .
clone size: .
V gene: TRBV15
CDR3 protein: CATSREENSYNEQFF
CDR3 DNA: TGTGCCACCAGCAGAGAAGAAAACTCATACAATGAGCAGTTCTTC

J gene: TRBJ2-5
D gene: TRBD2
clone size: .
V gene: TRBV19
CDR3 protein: CASRPSGGEETQYF
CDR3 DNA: TGTGCCAGTAGGCCTAGCGGGGGGGAAGAGACCCAGTACTTC

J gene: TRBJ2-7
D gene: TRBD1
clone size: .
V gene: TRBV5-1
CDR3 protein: CASSLDRGPDEQYF
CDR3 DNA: TGCGCCAGCAGCTTGGACAGGGGGCCAGACGAGCAGTACTTC

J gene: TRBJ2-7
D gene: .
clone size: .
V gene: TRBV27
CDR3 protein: CASSLTGYEQYF
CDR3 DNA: TGTGCCAGCAGTTTAACGGGCTACGAGCAGTACTTC

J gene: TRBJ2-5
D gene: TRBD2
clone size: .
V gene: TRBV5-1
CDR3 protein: CASRTTSGQETQYF
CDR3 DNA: TGCGCCAGCAGGACTACTAGCGGGCAGGAGACCCAGTACTTC

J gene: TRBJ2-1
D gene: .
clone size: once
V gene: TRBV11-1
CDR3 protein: CASSSGDGGNEQFF
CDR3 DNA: TGTGCCAGCAGCTCAGGGGACGGGGGGAATGAGCAGTTCTTC

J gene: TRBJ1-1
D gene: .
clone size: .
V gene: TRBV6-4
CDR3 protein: CASSDSISLPGAFF
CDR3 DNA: TGTGCCAGCAGTGACTCAATCAGCCTACCGGGAGCTTTCTTT

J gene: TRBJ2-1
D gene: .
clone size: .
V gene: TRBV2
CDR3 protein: CASSTTGRGARYNEQFF
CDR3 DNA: TGTGCCAGCAGTACGACTGGCCGGGGGGCGAGGTACAATGAGCAGTTCTTC

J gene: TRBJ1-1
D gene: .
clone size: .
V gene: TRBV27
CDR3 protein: CASSYRGGTEAFF
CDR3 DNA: TGTGCCAGCAGTTATCGAGGTGGCACTGAAGCTTTCTTT

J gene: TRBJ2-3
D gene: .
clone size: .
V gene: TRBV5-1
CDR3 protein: CASSLTGTGPDNTQYF
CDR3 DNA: TGCGCCAGCAGCCTAACCGGGACTGGGCCCGATAATACGCAGTATTTT

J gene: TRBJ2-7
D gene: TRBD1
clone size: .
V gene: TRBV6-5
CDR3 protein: CASRPTGGGHEQYF
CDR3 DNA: TGTGCCAGCAGGCCCACAGGGGGCGGGCACGAGCAGTACTTC

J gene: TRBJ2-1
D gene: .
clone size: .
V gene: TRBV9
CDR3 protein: CASSVADMVNGQFF
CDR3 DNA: TGTGCCAGCAGCGTAGCTGATATGGTCAACGGGCAGTTCTTC

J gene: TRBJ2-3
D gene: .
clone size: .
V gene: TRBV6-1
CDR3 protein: CASSEAVGGRSTDTQYF
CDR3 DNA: TGTGCCAGCAGTGAAGCTGTCGGGGGGCGATCCACAGATACGCAGTATTTT

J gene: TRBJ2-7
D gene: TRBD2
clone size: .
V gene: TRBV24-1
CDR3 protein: CATSASTGTSSEQYF
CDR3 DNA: TGTGCCACCAGTGCGTCCACCGGGACTAGCAGCGAGCAGTACTTC

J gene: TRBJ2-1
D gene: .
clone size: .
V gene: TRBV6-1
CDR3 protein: CASSEFPDNEQFF
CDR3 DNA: TGTGCCAGCAGTGAATTCCCCGACAATGAGCAGTTCTTC

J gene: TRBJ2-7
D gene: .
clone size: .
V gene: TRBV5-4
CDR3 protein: CASSLPHSYEQYF
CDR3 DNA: TGTGCCAGCAGCCTACCCCACTCCTACGAGCAGTACTTC

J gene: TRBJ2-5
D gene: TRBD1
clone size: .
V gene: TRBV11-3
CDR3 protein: CASSLGDRDETQYF
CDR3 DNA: TGTGCCAGCAGCTTAGGGGACAGGGATGAGACCCAGTACTTC

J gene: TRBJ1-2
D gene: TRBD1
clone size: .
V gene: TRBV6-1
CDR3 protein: CASSEGMTGGRAYGYTF
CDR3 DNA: TGTGCCAGCAGTGAGGGAATGACAGGGGGTAGGGCCTATGGCTACACCTTC

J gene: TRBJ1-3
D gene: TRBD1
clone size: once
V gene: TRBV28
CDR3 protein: CASNRGGSGNTIYF
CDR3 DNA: TGTGCCAGCAACAGGGGAGGCTCTGGAAACACCATATATTTT

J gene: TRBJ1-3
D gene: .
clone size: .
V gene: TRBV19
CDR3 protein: CASSEPAGNTIYF
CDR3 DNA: TGTGCCAGTAGTGAGCCGGCTGGAAACACCATATATTTT

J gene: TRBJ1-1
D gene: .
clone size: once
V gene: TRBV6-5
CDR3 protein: CASSYQTGQNTEAFF
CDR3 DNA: TGTGCCAGCAGTTACCAAACAGGCCAGAACACTGAAGCTTTCTTT

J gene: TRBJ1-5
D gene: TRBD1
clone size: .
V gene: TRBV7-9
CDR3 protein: CASSLTGLNQPQHF
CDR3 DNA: TGTGCCAGCAGCTTGACAGGGCTCAATCAGCCCCAGCATTTT

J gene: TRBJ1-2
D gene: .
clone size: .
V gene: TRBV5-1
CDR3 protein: CASSLQGLDGYTF
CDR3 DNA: TGCGCCAGCAGCTTGCAGGGGCTTGATGGCTACACCTTC

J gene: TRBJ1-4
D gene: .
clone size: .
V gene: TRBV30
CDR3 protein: CAWSWGGKRTNEKLFF
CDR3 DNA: TGTGCCTGGAGCTGGGGCGGTAAAAGGACTAATGAAAAACTGTTTTTT

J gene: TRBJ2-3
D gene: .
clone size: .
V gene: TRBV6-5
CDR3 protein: CASSLTGGGTDTQYF
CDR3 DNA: TGTGCCAGCAGCCTAACAGGGGGGGGTACAGATACGCAGTATTTT

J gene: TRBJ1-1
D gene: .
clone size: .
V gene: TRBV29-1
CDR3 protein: CSSLTGRTEAFF
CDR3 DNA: TGCAGCAGCCTTACAGGGCGGACTGAAGCTTTCTTT

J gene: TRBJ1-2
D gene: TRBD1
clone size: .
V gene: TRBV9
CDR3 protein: CASSATGGAYGYTF
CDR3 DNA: TGTGCCAGCAGCGCTACAGGGGGCGCCTATGGCTACACCTTC

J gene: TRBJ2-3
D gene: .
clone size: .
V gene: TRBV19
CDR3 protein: CASRSGSLYTDTQYF
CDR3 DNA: TGTGCCAGTAGATCGGGGTCCCTTTACACAGATACGCAGTATTTT

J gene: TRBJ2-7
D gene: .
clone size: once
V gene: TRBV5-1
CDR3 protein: CASSALPGNSYEQYF
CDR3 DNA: TGCGCCAGCAGCGCCCTACCGGGAAATTCCTACGAGCAGTACTTC

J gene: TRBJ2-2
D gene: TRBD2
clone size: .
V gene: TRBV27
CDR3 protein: CASAHPESGGADTGELFF
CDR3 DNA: TGTGCCAGCGCGCACCCTGAAAGCGGGGGGGCCGACACCGGGGAGCTGTTTTTT

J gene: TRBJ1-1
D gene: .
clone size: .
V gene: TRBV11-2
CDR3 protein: CASSRPTRVTEAFF
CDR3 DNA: TGTGCCAGCAGCCGACCTACACGGGTCACTGAAGCTTTCTTT

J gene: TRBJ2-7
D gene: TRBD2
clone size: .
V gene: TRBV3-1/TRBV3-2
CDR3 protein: CASSRETIGGGFTYEQYF
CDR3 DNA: TGTGCCAGCAGCCGAGAAACCATAGGCGGGGGATTTACCTACGAGCAGTACTTC

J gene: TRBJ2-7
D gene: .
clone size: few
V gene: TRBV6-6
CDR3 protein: CASSYSRGYEQYF
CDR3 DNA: TGTGCCAGCAGTTACTCCAGGGGCTACGAGCAGTACTTC

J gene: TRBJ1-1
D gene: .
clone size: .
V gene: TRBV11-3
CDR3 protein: CASSLRGNTEAFF
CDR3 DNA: TGTGCCAGCAGCTTACGGGGGAACACTGAAGCTTTCTTT

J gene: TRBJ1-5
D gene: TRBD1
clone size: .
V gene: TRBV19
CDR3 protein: CASSIKGSISGGQQPQHF
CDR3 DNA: TGTGCCAGTAGTATTAAGGGGAGCATTTCAGGGGGCCAGCAGCCCCAGCATTTT

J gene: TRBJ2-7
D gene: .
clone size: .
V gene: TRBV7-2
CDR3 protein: CASSLGLRVASYEQYF
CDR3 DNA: TGTGCCAGCAGCTTAGGTCTCAGGGTAGCATCCTACGAGCAGTACTTC

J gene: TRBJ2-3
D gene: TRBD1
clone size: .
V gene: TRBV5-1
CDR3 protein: CASSSGQGADTQYF
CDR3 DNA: TGCGCCAGCAGCTCCGGACAGGGGGCAGATACGCAGTATTTT

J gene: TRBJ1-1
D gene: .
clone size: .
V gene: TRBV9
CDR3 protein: CASSVGQSTEAFF
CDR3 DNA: TGTGCCAGCAGCGTAGGTCAATCCACTGAAGCTTTCTTT

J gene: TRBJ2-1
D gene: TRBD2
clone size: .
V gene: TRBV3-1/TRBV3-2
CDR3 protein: CASSQGGLASNEQFF
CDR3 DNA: TGTGCCAGCAGCCAAGGGGGACTAGCTAGTAATGAGCAGTTCTTC

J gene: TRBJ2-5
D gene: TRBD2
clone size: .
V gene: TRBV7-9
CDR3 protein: CASSLRVSGGPQETQYF
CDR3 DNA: TGTGCCAGCAGCTTACGGGTTAGCGGGGGACCTCAAGAGACCCAGTACTTC